This T cell receptor beta chain was found in a study of cytotoxic CD8 clonotypes in ibrutinib-treated CLL. Background on the study: The authors obtained response samples at a median of approximately 12 months of treatment, range 6 to 36.

The table came from immunoSEQ multiplex PCR; TCRdb's copy has only in-frame clones and leaves some out. The sample consists of around 310,000 clones, almost 80% of them appearing once. J was trimmed by 4 bases and V by 8 bases; bases with no gene match: 8. Germline CDR1 reads LNHDA; CDR2 reads SQIVND (reference sequence). This CDR3 contains 14 residues. The receptor was isolated from a human donor with chronic lymphocytic leukemia. The specimen was PBMCs, collected before ibrutinib treatment. This chain links TRBV19 with TRBJ2-7; TRBD2 aligns across 10 bases. The chain's CDR3 is CASQGVAGGYEQYF. CDR3 nucleotides: TGTGCCAGTCAAGGGGTAGCGGGAGGTTACGAGCAGTACTTC. The full variable domain, in which reference TRBV19 and TRBJ2-7 provide the parts outside the CDR3, is DGGITQSPKYLFRKEGQNVTLSCEQNLNHDAMYWYRQDPGQGLRLIYYSQIVNDFQKGDIAEGYSVSREKKESFPLTVTSAQKNPTAFYLCASQGVAGGYEQYFGPGTRLTVT.